The text below deals with one T cell receptor (beta chain). What it binds is unknown. The RNA, 0.5 to 1 ug, was put through reverse transcription using random hexamers. TCRdb redid the calling of the immunoSEQ multiplex PCR reads with MiXCR, one entry per CDR3 protein. The sample consists of around 130,000 distinct CDR3 sequences, around 85% of them appearing once. TCR beta was sequenced from blood CD8+ and CD4+ T cells. CD8+ and CD4+ T cells were negatively isolated; TEMRA cells were FACS-enriched. The V gene's germline CDR1 is SGHNT and CDR2 YYREEE (reference sequence). V lost 2 bases, J lost 6 bases, and 20 bases lay in between. The length of the CDR3 is 16 residues. This record belongs to a study of CD8 T cells in Susac syndrome. Points from the study as a whole: The authors acknowledged that their TCR sequencing and HLA analysis involved a relatively small number of individuals.

The specimen sequenced was CD8+ T cells from PBMCs. The J gene is TRBJ1-2, the V gene TRBV5-4; weak D call: TRBD1 (6 bases). This clonotype was sampled from a human donor with multiple sclerosis. The CDR3 nucleotides read TGTGCCAGCAGCTTCCCCGGGACATCGGGGGGGCATGGCTACACCTTC. Protein product: CASSFPGTSGGHGYTF.